This T cell receptor (beta chain) stems from a study of vaccination and CD4 T cells after COVID-19. Overall study: The study drew post-COVID samples a median roughly 99 days after diagnosis (range 35 to 161). Sampling that followed vaccination took place a median about 70 days after dose two, within a range of 14 to 241.

CDR1 is DFQATT and CDR2 is SNEGSKA in the germline V gene (reference sequence). Deletions cut 0 bases from V and 11 bases from J, with 17 bases between. The CDR3 runs to 15 residues. The Oncomine TCR Beta short-read assay was applied to DNA of cultured CD4+ T cells. MiXCR was run by TCRdb on the PCR reads, yielding one entry per CDR3 protein. The top ten hold more than 30% of the sample, which has around 10,000 distinct CDR3 sequences, around 42% seen once. The treatment: approximately nine-day PBMC culture with coronavirus spike peptide pools or control peptides (ViraFEST assay). TCR sequencing followed the expansion of antigen-specific T cells with peptide pools in ViraFEST. Worth noting for this clonotype: The antigen remains unidentified.

The J gene is TRBJ1-6, the V gene TRBV20-1; D perhaps matches TRBD1 (5 bases). This receptor was taken from a human donor who had recovered from COVID-19. The specimen sequenced was CD4+ T cells from blood, cultured in vitro. The CDR3 reads CSARDQGVQGAPLHF. The DNA for the CDR3 is TGCAGTGCTAGAGATCAAGGGGTCCAGGGAGCACCCCTCCACTTT.